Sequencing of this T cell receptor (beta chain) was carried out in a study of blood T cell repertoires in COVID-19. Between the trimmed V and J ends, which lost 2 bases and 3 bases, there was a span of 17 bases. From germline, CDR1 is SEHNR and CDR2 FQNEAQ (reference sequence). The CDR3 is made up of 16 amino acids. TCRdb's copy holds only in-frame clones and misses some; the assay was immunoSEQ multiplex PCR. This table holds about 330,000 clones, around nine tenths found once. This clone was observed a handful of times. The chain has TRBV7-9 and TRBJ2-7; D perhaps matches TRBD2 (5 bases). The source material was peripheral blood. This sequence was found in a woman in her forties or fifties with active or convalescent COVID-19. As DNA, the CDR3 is TGTGCCAGCAGCTTAACTAGTGCGGCAGATTACTACGAGCAGTACTTC. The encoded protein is CASSLTSAADYYEQYF.